The 4 T cell receptor beta chains presented below share a single source sample, sequenced in a study of cytomegalovirus exposure and HLA in healthy donors. Primers included in the PCR were 60 Vbeta and 13 Jbeta primers. Sequencing used immunoSEQ multiplex PCR; TCRdb keeps in-frame clones, though not all of them. The data contain about 140,000 clones, less than 85% of them singletons. The sequenced sample consisted of PBMCs. These receptors came from a man aged 40-49 years in good health and CMV-seronegative.

This chain uses TRBV19 with TRBJ2-5, with 10 bases fitting TRBD1. Unmatched junction bases numbered 6, after V lost 9 bases and J lost 2 bases. Germline V gene sequence: CDR1 LNHDA, CDR2 SQIVND (reference sequence). The CDR3 is 14 amino acids. In DNA form, the CDR3 reads TGTGCCAGCAATCCGGGACAGGGGCAAGAGACCCAGTACTTC. Residues: CASNPGQGQETQYF.

The CDR3 protein is CASSELISYNEQFF. DNA for the CDR3: TGTGCCAGCAGCGAACTTATTTCCTACAATGAGCAGTTCTTC. V gene TRBV2 combines with J gene TRBJ2-1, with unresolved D. The CDR3 extends over 14 amino acids. The V gene's germline CDR1 is SNHLY and CDR2 FYNNEI. V was cut by 6 bases and J by 1 base, with 10 bases left in between.

The chain couples TRBV4-3 to TRBJ2-1; 11 positions agree with TRBD2. This CDR3 contains 16 residues. V shed 1 base and J 2 bases; nucleotides not matched to a gene: 1. The V gene's germline CDR1 is LGHNA and CDR2 YSLEER. The CDR3 reads CASSQGSGGAYNEQFF. CDR3 in DNA: TGCGCCAGCAGCCAAGGTAGCGGGGGGGCCTACAATGAGCAGTTCTTC.

This rearrangement joins TRBV6-5 to TRBJ1-1; no firm D call. The CDR3 spans 15 residues. Germline CDR1 MNHEY, CDR2 SVGAGI. V lost 0 bases and J 0 bases, leaving 8 bases between the germline ends. CDR3 DNA: TGTGCCAGCAGTTACTCAGGCGGATTGAACACTGAAGCTTTCTTT. Its protein product is CASSYSGGLNTEAFF.